This entry lists 12 T cell receptor beta chains sequenced from one sample in a study of T cell clonality in common variable immunodeficiency. Profiled with immunoSEQ multiplex PCR; TCRdb holds only in-frame clones, not every one. The table records around 34,000 clones without singletons, the ten largest covering approximately 1%. Sequencing was carried out using peripheral blood mononuclear cells. These receptors were obtained from a person aged 18 to 75 in good health.

This clone was counted many times. The sequenced fragment ends 3 residues before the CDR3 boundary, so the rest is inferred from the germline J gene. The gene calls are TRBV20-1 and TRBJ1-4, with a tentative D call TRBD1 (6 bases). The CDR3 is 12 amino acids. The germline V and J ends were trimmed by 6 bases and 5 bases, with 10 bases remaining between them. Looked up from germline, CDR1 is DFQATT and CDR2 is SNEGSKA (reference sequence). CDR3 loop: CSATQGNEKLFF. The part of the CDR3 DNA that was read is TGCAGTGCGACTCAGGGGAATGAAAAA.

This clone was counted many times. The CDR3 end falls 3 residues outside the read, so it is completed with the germline J gene. V and J are TRBV5-6 and TRBJ2-2; 7 bases fit TRBD1. With 5 bases clipped from V and 0 bases from J, the junction kept 4 bases outside the gene matches. CDR1 is SGHDT and CDR2 is YYEEEE in the germline V gene. The CDR3 is 15 amino acids. The sequenced part of the CDR3 DNA is TGTGCCAGCAGACCTACAGGGGCGAACACCGGGGAG. This sequence encodes CASRPTGANTGE. The CDR3 as a whole reads CASRPTGANTGELFF. Variable domain in full (rest from reference TRBV5-6 and TRBJ2-2): DAGVTQSPTHLIKTRGQQVTLRCSPKSGHDTVSWYQQALGQGPQFIFQYYEEEERQRGNFPDRFSGHQFPNYSSELNVNALLLGDSALYLCASRPTGANTGELFFGEGSRLTVL.

This clone was observed many times. The read is 3 residues too short to cover the CDR3 end, so that end is filled in from the germline J gene. This chain joins TRBV18 and TRBJ2-7; 7 nucleotides align to TRBD1. Germline-derived CDR1 and CDR2 are KGHSH and LQKENI. V shed 5 bases, J shed 5 bases, and the junction held 12 bases outside the gene matches. The CDR3 is made up of 15 amino acids. This CDR3 is CASSGIIGTDNEQYF. The CDR3 DNA, read in part, is TGTGCCAGCTCAGGGATAATCGGGACAGACAACGAG.

Ten or more counts support this clone. The sequenced fragment ends 3 residues before the CDR3 boundary, so the rest is inferred from the germline J gene. The chain employs TRBV7-9 and TRBJ2-7, with a tentative D call TRBD1 (6 bases). This CDR3 spans 14 amino acids. From germline, CDR1 is SEHNR and CDR2 FQNEAQ (reference sequence). V dropped 0 bases and J dropped 5 bases, with 11 bases sitting between them. This CDR3 reads CASSLAGGRNEQYF. CDR3 DNA (partial): TGTGCCAGCAGCTTAGCTGGGGGCCGGAACGAG. The full variable domain, rest sourced from reference TRBV7-9 and TRBJ2-7, is DTGVSQNPRHKITKRGQNVTFRCDPISEHNRLYWYRQTLGQGPEFLTYFQNEAQLEKSRLLSDRFSAERPKGSFSTLEIQRTEQGDSAMYLCASSLAGGRNEQYFGPGTRLTVT.

This clone was detected ten times or more. The CDR3 end lies 3 residues beyond the end of the read and is filled in from the germline J gene. This rearrangement joins TRBV2 to TRBJ1-1; no clear D gene. V was pared by 2 bases and J by 1 base, with 5 bases between. Per the germline V gene, CDR1 is SNHLY and CDR2 is FYNNEI. The CDR3 spans 13 residues. CDR3 residues: CASSERWNTEAFF. Incomplete CDR3 DNA: TGTGCCAGCAGTGAAAGGTGGAACACTGAA.

This clone was found many times. The CDR3 end is not reached by the read, which stops 3 residues before it; the germline J gene fills it in. The chain recombines TRBV20-1 with TRBJ1-2; D is undetermined. Trimming stripped 6 bases from V and 4 bases from J, with 3 bases between. This CDR3 contains 9 residues. Germline loops: CDR1 DFQATT, CDR2 SNEGSKA (reference sequence). The CDR3 loop is CSALYGYTF. The covered CDR3 bases are TGCAGTGCCCTCTATGGC.

On this clone: The observed sequence ends 3 residues before the CDR3 terminus, with the missing tail filled in from the germline J gene. The chain couples TRBV18 to TRBJ2-2, with D possibly being TRBD2 (5 bases). This CDR3 spans 14 amino acids. Trimming took off 7 bases at V and 1 base at J, with 10 bases between the two ends. Germline V gene lookup returns CDR1 KGHSH and CDR2 LQKENI. Incomplete CDR3 DNA: TGTGCCAGCTGTCCGGCGGGGAACACCGGGGAG. The encoded protein is CASCPAGNTGE. The CDR3, in full, reads CASCPAGNTGELFF.

This clone was detected ten times or more. The sequence runs out 3 residues before the end of the CDR3; the remainder is reconstructed from the germline J gene. V is TRBV6-2 or TRBV6-3 and J is TRBJ1-5; 7 nucleotides line up with TRBD1. V shed 6 bases, J shed 2 bases, and the junction held 4 bases outside the gene matches. Germline CDR1 and CDR2: MNHEY and SVGEGT. The CDR3 has 14 residues. The CDR3 spells CASSRGSGNQPQHF. CDR3 bases read: TGTGCCAGCAGCAGGGGGTCTGGCAATCAGCCC.

This clone was found many times. The covered CDR3 bases are TGTGCCAGCAGCTCCCTTTCCCGGGATACG. Amino acids: CASSSLSRDT. The CDR3 in full is CASSSLSRDTQYF. The V and J genes are TRBV6-2 or TRBV6-3 and TRBJ2-3; D gene uncertain. Read coverage stops 3 residues before the CDR3 terminus; the germline J gene supplies the remainder. The CDR3 sequence is 13 residues long. The V end was cut by 6 bases, the J end by 6 bases, with 13 bases between. The germline gives CDR1 MNHEY, CDR2 SVGEGT.

In its sample, this clone was seen many times. The read ends 3 residues early relative to the CDR3; the germline J gene fills the gap. The chain carries TRBV12-3 or TRBV12-4 and TRBJ1-4; 10 nucleotides align to TRBD1. The CDR3 has 14 residues. J lost 7 bases, V lost 6 bases, and 5 bases had no gene match. The sequenced part of the CDR3 DNA is TGTGCCAGCAGGATCCGACAGGGGGCTGAAAAA. Amino acid sequence: CASRIRQGAEK. In full, the CDR3 reads CASRIRQGAEKLFF.

This clone was found many times. Read data end 3 residues before the CDR3 end; the end is taken from the germline J gene. This chain uses TRBV28 with TRBJ2-4; D is possibly TRBD1 (5 bases). V lost 7 bases and J lost 0, with 7 bases in between. Germline V gene data show CDR1 as MDHEN and CDR2 as SYDVKM. The CDR3 covers 13 residues. Incomplete CDR3 DNA: TGTGCCAGCACAGGGCTAGCCAAAAACATT. Translating gives CASTGLAKNI. In full, the CDR3 reads CASTGLAKNIQYF.

The sample holds many counts of this clone. Read coverage stops 3 residues before the CDR3 terminus; the germline J gene supplies the remainder. The chain links TRBV5-5 to TRBJ1-4; TRBD1 might be the D (5 bases). The CDR3 length is 14 residues. CDR1 SGHKS and CDR2 YYEKEE come from the germline V gene (reference sequence). Trimming removed 5 bases at V and 4 bases at J, with 12 bases between. The CDR3 bases that were read are TGTGCCAGCAGTTTGACAGCCTTTAATGAAAAA. This codes for CASSLTAFNEK. The CDR3 in full is CASSLTAFNEKLFF. The full variable domain, its missing parts supplied by reference TRBV5-5 and TRBJ1-4, is DAGVTQSPTHLIKTRGQQVTLRCSPISGHKSVSWYQQVLGQGPQFIFQYYEKEERGRGNFPDRFSARQFPNYSSELNVNALLLGDSALYLCASSLTAFNEKLFFGSGTQLSVL.